This T cell receptor (beta chain) came from a study of T cell changes during pregnancy in multiple sclerosis. Clones were sequenced by immunoSEQ multiplex PCR, and TCRdb holds only the in-frame ones, with some missing. This sample yields under 100,000 clones, of which about 94% are seen a single time; over 2% belongs to the top ten. The sequence derives from a female donor with multiple sclerosis, enrolled in a pregnancy study. The sequences come from peripheral blood, collected in the third trimester of pregnancy.

The CDR3 coding sequence is TGTGCCAGTAGTAGGAAAGACAGGGGCTACACCTTC. It yields the protein CASSRKDRGYTF. The chain combines TRBV19 with TRBJ1-2; possible D gene TRBD1, 6 bases. CDR3 length equals 12 residues. Trimming cost V 4 bases and J 8 bases, with 11 bases left between them. Germline V lookup: CDR1 LNHDA, CDR2 SQIVND (reference sequence). Looking up the rest from reference TRBV19 and TRBJ1-2 gives the full variable domain: DGGITQSPKYLFRKEGQNVTLSCEQNLNHDAMYWYRQDPGQGLRLIYYSQIVNDFQKGDIAEGYSVSREKKESFPLTVTSAQKNPTAFYLCASSRKDRGYTFGSGTRLTVV.